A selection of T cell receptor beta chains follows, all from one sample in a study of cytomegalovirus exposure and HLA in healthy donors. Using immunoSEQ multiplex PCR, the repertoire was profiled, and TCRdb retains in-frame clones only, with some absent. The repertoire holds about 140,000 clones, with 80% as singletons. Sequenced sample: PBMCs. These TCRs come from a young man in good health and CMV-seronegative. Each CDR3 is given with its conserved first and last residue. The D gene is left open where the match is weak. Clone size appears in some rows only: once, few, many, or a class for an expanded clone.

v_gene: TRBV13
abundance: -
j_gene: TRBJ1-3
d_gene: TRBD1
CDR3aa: CASSLEGQGNTIYF
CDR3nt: TGTGCCAGCAGCTTAGAAGGACAGGGGAACACCATATATTTT

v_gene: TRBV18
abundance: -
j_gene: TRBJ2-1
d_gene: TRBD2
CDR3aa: CASSPGTTYNEQFF
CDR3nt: TGTGCCAGCTCACCCGGGACTACCTACAATGAGCAGTTCTTC

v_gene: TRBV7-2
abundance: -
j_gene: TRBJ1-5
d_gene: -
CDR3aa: CASSFLEGTGPQHF
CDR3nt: TGTGCCAGCAGCTTTTTGGAGGGGACCGGGCCCCAGCATTTT

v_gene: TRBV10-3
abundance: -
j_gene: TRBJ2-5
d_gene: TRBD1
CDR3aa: CASGTAHQETQYF
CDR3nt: TGTGCCTCCGGGACAGCGCACCAAGAGACCCAGTACTTC

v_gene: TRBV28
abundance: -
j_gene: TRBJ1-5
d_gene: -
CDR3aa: CASSRGGRSNQPQHF
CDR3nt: TGTGCCAGCAGCAGAGGGGGACGGAGCAATCAGCCCCAGCATTTT

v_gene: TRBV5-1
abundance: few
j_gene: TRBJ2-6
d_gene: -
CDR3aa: CASSLAFGLTGANVLTF
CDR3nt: TGCGCCAGCAGCTTGGCCTTTGGACTAACTGGGGCCAACGTCCTGACTTTC

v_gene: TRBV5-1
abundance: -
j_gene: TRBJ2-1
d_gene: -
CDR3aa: CASSLDLLSSYNEQFF
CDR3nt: TGCGCCAGCAGCTTGGATCTGTTGAGCTCCTACAATGAGCAGTTCTTC

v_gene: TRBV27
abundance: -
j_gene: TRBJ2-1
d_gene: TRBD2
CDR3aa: CASSLSPTSGRAYEQFF
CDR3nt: TGTGCCAGCAGTTTATCACCTACTAGCGGGAGGGCCTATGAGCAGTTCTTC

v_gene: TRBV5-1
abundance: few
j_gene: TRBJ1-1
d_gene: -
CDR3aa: CASSPPGRGNTEAFF
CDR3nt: TGCGCCAGCAGCCCCCCCGGACGGGGGAACACTGAAGCTTTCTTT

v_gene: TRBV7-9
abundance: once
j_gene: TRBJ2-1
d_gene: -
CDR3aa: CASSLLAFEQFF
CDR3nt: TGTGCCAGCAGCCTTCTAGCATTCGAGCAGTTCTTC

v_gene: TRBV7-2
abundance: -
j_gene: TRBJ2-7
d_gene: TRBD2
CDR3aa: CASSLTSGTSYEQYF
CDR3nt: TGTGCCAGCAGCCTAACTAGCGGGACCTCCTACGAGCAGTACTTC

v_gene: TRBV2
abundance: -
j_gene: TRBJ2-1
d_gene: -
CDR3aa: CASSESLSGYLYNEQFF
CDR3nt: TGTGCCAGCAGTGAATCTCTTAGCGGATACCTTTACAATGAGCAGTTCTTC

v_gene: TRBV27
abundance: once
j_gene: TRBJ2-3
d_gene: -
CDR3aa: CASSSDYSTDTQYF
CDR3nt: TGTGCCAGCAGCTCCGACTATAGCACAGATACGCAGTATTTT

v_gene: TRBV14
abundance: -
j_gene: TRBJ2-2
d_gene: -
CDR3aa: CASRAGAGTGELFF
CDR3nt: TGTGCCAGTCGCGCGGGGGCAGGAACCGGGGAGCTGTTTTTT

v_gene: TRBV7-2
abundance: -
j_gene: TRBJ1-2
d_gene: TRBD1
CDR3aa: CASSHQTGTGIYGYTF
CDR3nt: TGTGCCAGCAGTCATCAAACCGGGACAGGAATCTATGGCTACACCTTC

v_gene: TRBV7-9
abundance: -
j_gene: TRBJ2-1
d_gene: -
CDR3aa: CASSLRRGSSYNEQFF
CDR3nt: TGTGCCAGCAGCTTAAGGCGGGGTAGCTCCTACAATGAGCAGTTCTTC

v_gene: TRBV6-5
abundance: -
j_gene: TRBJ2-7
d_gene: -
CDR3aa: CASSYSPVDYEQYF
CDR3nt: TGTGCCAGCAGTTACTCCCCGGTAGACTACGAGCAGTACTTC

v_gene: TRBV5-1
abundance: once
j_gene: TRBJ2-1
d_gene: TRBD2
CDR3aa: CASKTSGSILGEQFF
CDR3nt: TGCGCCAGCAAGACTAGCGGGAGTATTCTCGGTGAGCAGTTCTTC

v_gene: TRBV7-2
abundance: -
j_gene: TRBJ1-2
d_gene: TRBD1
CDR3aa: CASNPDRAPGYTF
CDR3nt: TGTGCCAGCAACCCGGACAGGGCACCGGGCTACACCTTC

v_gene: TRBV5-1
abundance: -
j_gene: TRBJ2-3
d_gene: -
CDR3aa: CASREDLGDTQYF
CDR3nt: TGCGCCAGCAGGGAGGACCTCGGAGATACGCAGTATTTT

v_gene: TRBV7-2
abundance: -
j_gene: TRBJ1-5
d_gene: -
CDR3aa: CASSLGQAPNQPQHF
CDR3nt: TGTGCCAGCAGCTTAGGGCAGGCCCCCAATCAGCCCCAGCATTTT

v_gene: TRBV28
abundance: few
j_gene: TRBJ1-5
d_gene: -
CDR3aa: CASSFRGRVGQPQHF
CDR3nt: TGTGCCAGCAGTTTCAGGGGCCGAGTAGGTCAGCCCCAGCATTTT

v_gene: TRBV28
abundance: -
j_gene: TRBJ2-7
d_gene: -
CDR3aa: CASSFSGPYEQYF
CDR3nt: TGTGCCAGCAGTTTCTCAGGCCCCTACGAGCAGTACTTC

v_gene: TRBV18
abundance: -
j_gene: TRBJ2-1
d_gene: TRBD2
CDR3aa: CASIKTSGTGNEQFF
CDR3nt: TGTGCCAGCATCAAGACTAGCGGGACGGGGAATGAGCAGTTCTTC

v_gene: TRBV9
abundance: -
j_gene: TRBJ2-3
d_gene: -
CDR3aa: CASSVPLTDTQYF
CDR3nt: TGTGCCAGCAGCGTACCCCTCACAGATACGCAGTATTTT

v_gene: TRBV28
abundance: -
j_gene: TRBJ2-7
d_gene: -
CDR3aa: CASRRVFYEQYF
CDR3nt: TGTGCCAGCAGGAGGGTGTTCTACGAGCAGTACTTC

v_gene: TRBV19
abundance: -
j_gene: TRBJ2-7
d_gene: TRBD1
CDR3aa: CASSSTGAYEQYF
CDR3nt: TGTGCCAGTAGTAGCACAGGGGCCTACGAGCAGTACTTC

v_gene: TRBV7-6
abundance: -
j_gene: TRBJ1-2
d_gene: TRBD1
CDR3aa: CASSPSGTGGAGYGYTF
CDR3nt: TGTGCCAGCAGCCCCTCCGGGACAGGGGGCGCGGGCTATGGCTACACCTTC

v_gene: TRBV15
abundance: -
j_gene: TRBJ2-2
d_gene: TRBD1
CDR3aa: CATGQGRAGELFF
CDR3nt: TGTGCCACAGGACAGGGGCGGGCCGGGGAGCTGTTTTTT

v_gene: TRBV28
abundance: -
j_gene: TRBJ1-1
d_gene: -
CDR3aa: CAISVRKREAFF
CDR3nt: TGTGCCATCTCGGTGCGCAAACGTGAAGCTTTCTTT

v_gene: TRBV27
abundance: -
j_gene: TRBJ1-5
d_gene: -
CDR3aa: CASARVGRDNQPQHF
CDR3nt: TGTGCCAGCGCAAGGGTTGGACGGGACAATCAGCCCCAGCATTTT

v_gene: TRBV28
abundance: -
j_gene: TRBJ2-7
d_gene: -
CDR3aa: CATHRDTAYEQYF
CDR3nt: TGTGCCACCCACCGGGACACCGCCTACGAGCAGTACTTC

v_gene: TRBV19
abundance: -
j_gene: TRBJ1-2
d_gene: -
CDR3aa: CASRPQGTNRYGYTF
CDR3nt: TGTGCCAGTAGGCCCCAGGGGACCAATCGGTATGGCTACACCTTC

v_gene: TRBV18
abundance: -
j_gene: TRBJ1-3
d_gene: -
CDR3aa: CASSPRPDTIYF
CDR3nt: TGTGCCAGCTCACCACGCCCGGACACCATATATTTT

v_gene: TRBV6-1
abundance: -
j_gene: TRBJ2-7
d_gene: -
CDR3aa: CASSELWAGNEQYF
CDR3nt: TGTGCCAGCAGTGAGCTTTGGGCTGGCAACGAGCAGTACTTC

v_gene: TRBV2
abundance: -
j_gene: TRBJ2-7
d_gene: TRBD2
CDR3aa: CASSKLAGVEQYF
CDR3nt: TGTGCCAGCAGCAAGCTAGCGGGAGTTGAGCAGTACTTC

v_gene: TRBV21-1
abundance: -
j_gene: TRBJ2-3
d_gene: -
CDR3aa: CASSPRGLGAQYF
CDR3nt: TGTGCCAGCAGCCCCCGCGGACTAGGGGCGCAGTATTTT

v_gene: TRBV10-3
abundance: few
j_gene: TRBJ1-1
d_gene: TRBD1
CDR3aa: CAIRLGQGVTEAFF
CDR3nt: TGTGCCATCAGACTGGGACAGGGTGTGACTGAAGCTTTCTTT

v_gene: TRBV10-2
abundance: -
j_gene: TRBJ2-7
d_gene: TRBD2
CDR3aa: CASSEGLAGPAVEQYF
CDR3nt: TGCGCCAGCAGCGAGGGACTAGCGGGCCCGGCGGTGGAGCAGTACTTC

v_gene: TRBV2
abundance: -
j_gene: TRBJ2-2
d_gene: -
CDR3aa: CASRGTGELFF
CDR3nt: TGTGCCAGCCGGGGGACCGGGGAGCTGTTTTTT

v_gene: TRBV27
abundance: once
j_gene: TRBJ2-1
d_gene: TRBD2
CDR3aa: CASRPRVASGERRTSYNEQFF
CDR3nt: TGTGCCAGTAGACCCCGGGTAGCTAGCGGGGAGCGAAGGACTTCCTACAATGAGCAGTTCTTC

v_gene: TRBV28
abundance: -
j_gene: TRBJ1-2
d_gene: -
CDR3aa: CASSLYTVEGGYTF
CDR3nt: TGTGCCAGCAGTTTATATACGGTAGAGGGAGGCTACACCTTC

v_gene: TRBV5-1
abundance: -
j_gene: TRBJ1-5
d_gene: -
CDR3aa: CASSFLGDSNQPQHF
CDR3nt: TGCGCCAGCAGCTTCTTAGGGGATAGCAATCAGCCCCAGCATTTT

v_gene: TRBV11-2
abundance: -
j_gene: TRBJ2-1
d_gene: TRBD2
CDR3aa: CASSLVPLAGTRQFF
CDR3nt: TGTGCCAGCAGCTTAGTGCCCCTAGCGGGAACGCGGCAGTTCTTC

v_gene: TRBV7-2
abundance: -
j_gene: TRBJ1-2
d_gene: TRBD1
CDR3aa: CGGRGPMDNYGYTF
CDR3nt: TGTGGTGGCAGGGGGCCGATGGATAACTATGGCTACACCTTC

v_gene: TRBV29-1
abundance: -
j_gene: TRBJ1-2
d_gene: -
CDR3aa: CSVGGQGLGYTF
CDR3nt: TGCAGCGTTGGTGGCCAGGGGCTTGGCTACACCTTC

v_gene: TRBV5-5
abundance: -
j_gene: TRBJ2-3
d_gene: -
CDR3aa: CASGDTVTDTQYF
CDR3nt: TGTGCCAGCGGGGACACAGTGACAGATACGCAGTATTTT

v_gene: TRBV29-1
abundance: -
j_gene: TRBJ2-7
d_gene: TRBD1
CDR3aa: CSVEGWTGSSEQYF
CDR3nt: TGCAGCGTTGAAGGCTGGACAGGGTCCAGCGAGCAGTACTTC

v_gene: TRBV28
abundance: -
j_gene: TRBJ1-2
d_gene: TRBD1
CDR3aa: CASSEQGVAFGYTF
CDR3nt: TGTGCCAGCAGTGAACAGGGGGTGGCCTTTGGCTACACCTTC

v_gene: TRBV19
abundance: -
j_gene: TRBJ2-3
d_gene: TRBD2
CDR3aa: CASKVAGGGDTQYF
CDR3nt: TGTGCCAGTAAGGTAGCGGGCGGAGGAGATACGCAGTATTTT

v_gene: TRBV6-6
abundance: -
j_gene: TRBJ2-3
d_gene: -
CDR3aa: CASRNGAGATDTQYF
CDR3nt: TGTGCCAGCCGAAACGGGGCAGGGGCGACAGATACGCAGTATTTT

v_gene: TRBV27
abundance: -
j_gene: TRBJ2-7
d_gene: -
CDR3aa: CATMDISHYEQYF
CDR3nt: TGTGCCACCATGGACATCAGCCACTACGAGCAGTACTTC

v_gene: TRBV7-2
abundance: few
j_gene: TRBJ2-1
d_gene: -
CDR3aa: CASSLIAVNYNEQFF
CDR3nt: TGTGCCAGCAGCTTAATCGCGGTAAACTACAATGAGCAGTTCTTC

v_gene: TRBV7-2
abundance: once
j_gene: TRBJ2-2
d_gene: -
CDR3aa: CASSLRGDLNTGELFF
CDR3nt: TGTGCCAGCAGTCTCAGGGGGGACCTGAACACCGGGGAGCTGTTTTTT

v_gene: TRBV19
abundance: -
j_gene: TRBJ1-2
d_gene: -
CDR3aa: CATNSEGSPRGYTF
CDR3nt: TGTGCCACCAACTCCGAGGGCAGTCCGAGAGGCTACACCTTC

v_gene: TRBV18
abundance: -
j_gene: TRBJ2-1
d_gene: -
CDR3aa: CASSPPGAFEQFF
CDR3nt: TGTGCCAGCTCACCACCGGGGGCTTTTGAGCAGTTCTTC

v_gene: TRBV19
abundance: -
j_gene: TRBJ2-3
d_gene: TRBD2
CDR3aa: CASTLAGASTDTQYF
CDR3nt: TGTGCCAGTACCTTAGCGGGGGCTAGCACAGATACGCAGTATTTT